Below, 27 T cell receptor beta chains from the same sample are listed, as sequenced in a study of cytomegalovirus exposure and HLA in healthy donors (dated by TCRdb to 2015 to 2018). Receptor amplification or capture employed the immunoSEQ multiplex PCR assay. The multiplex PCR relied on a mix of 60 forward primers for TCR Vbeta segments and 13 reverse primers for TCR Jbeta segments. Sourced from immuneACCESS, this table was stored by TCRdb with only in-frame sequences that have V and J called. A share of the clones is absent; for the studies checked, an unresolved V gene accounts for under half, and the remainder has no known explanation. Here the sample has 150,000 to 200,000 clones; less than 90% occur a single time. The biggest ten clones account for 4.1% of the sample. The sample taken for sequencing was PBMCs. These receptors all stem from a man in his fifties or sixties in good health and CMV-seropositive.

The V gene is TRBV7-9, the J gene TRBJ2-1; 13 bases line up with TRBD2. Germline V gene lookup returns CDR1 SEHNR and CDR2 FQNEAQ (reference sequence). The V gene end was trimmed by 0 bases and the J gene end by 6 bases; junction bases not matched to a gene: 5. The CDR3 loop spans 17 amino acids. The CDR3, as DNA: TGTGCCAGCAGCTTAGCTTCACTAGCGGGGGGGGTCAATGAGCAGTTCTTC. Encoded protein: CASSLASLAGGVNEQFF.

This clone was counted once. The chain has TRBV13 and TRBJ2-5, with TRBD2 matching 11 bases. The CDR3 runs to 14 residues. The ends lost 4 bases at V and 5 bases at J; junction bases unmatched: 3. The germline CDR1 and CDR2 sequences are PRHDT and FYEKMQ (reference sequence). DNA for the CDR3: TGTGCCAGCAGCTCAAGACTAGCGGGGGAGACCCAGTACTTC. It translates to CASSSRLAGETQYF. Full variable domain (remainder filled in from reference TRBV13 and TRBJ2-5): AAGVIQSPRHLIKEKRETATLKCYPIPRHDTVYWYQQGPGQDPQFLISFYEKMQSDKGSIPDRFSAQQFSDYHSELNMSSLELGDSALYFCASSSRLAGETQYFGPGTRLLVL.

The chain joins TRBV18 to TRBJ2-6; D remains ambiguous. V lost 4 bases, J lost 2 bases, and 12 bases lay in between. Per germline, CDR1 KGHSH and CDR2 LQKENI. The CDR3 is 16 residues long. The CDR3, as DNA: TGTGCCAGCTCACACCCGGGTCACACTGGGGCCAACGTCCTGACTTTC. Translated: CASSHPGHTGANVLTF.

The chain couples TRBV7-8 to TRBJ2-5, with 7 bases lining up with TRBD2. The V gene's germline CDR1 is SGHVS and CDR2 FQNEAQ. This CDR3 has 13 residues. The trim removed 4 bases at V and 4 bases at J, leaving 3 bases unmatched. CDR3 loop: CASSWGGRETQYF. The CDR3 DNA sequence: TGTGCCAGCAGCTGGGGGGGACGAGAGACCCAGTACTTC.

This chain links TRBV7-2 with TRBJ2-7, with TRBD2 matching 14 bases. Germline CDR1 reads SGHTA; CDR2 reads FQGNSA. The CDR3 extends over 15 amino acids. The ends lost 5 bases at V and 6 bases at J; junction bases unmatched: 6. The CDR3 reads CASSLRLAGGGEQYF. The DNA of the CDR3 is TGTGCCAGCAGCCTAAGACTAGCGGGGGGGGGCGAGCAGTACTTC.

The CDR3 nucleotides are TGTGCCAGCAGCCTACAACCGGGACAGGGTTTCTCTGGGGCCAACGTCCTGACTTTC. This sequence encodes CASSLQPGQGFSGANVLTF. V gene TRBV7-9 combines with J gene TRBJ2-6, with 9 bases aligning to TRBD1. The CDR3 consists of 19 residues. Trimming removed 5 bases from V and 0 bases from J; junction bases left unmatched: 11. From germline, CDR1 is SEHNR and CDR2 FQNEAQ (reference sequence).

V is TRBV5-1 and J is TRBJ1-6; tentatively, D is TRBD1 (6 bases). Per germline, CDR1 SGHRS and CDR2 YFSETQ. Trimming left V 6 bases short and J 7 bases short, with 17 bases between. The CDR3 contains 15 residues. DNA of the CDR3: TGCGCCAGCAACCCGGACAGTGTTACAAATTCACCCCTCCACTTT. It specifies CASNPDSVTNSPLHF. The full variable domain, rest sourced from reference TRBV5-1 and TRBJ1-6, is KAGVTQTPRYLIKTRGQQVTLSCSPISGHRSVSWYQQTPGQGLQFLFEYFSETQRNKGNFPGRFSGRQFSNSRSEMNVSTLELGDSALYLCASNPDSVTNSPLHFGNGTRLTVT.

The rearrangement links TRBV30 to TRBJ1-1; 9 bases line up with TRBD1. This CDR3 is built from 14 residues. The germline CDR1 and CDR2 sequences are GTSNPN and SVGIG (reference sequence). After removal of 4 bases from V and 5 bases from J, the junction contained 8 bases not matched to a gene. The CDR3 spells CAWIHRGRETEAFF. The DNA of the CDR3 is TGTGCCTGGATTCACAGGGGGCGGGAAACTGAAGCTTTCTTT. Full variable domain (outside the CDR3, taken from reference TRBV30 and TRBJ1-1): SQTIHQWPATLVQPVGSPLSLECTVEGTSNPNLYWYRQAAGRGLQLLFYSVGIGQISSEVPQNLSASRPQDRQFILSSKKLLLSDSGFYLCAWIHRGRETEAFFGQGTRLTVV.

The rearrangement joins TRBV5-6 to TRBJ2-2; the D gene is possibly TRBD1 (6 bases). The germline V gene has CDR1 SGHDT and CDR2 YYEEEE. CDR3 length: 15 amino acids. Trimming took off 2 bases at V and 0 bases at J, with 8 bases between the two ends. As DNA, the CDR3 is TGTGCCAGCAGCTTTGGGACAACGAACACCGGGGAGCTGTTTTTT. Translated: CASSFGTTNTGELFF.

The sample holds a few counts of this clone. This chain connects TRBV27 to TRBJ2-7, with a weak D call TRBD1 (5 bases). The CDR3 has 12 residues. V was pared by 5 bases and J by 2 bases, with 7 bases between. Germline CDR1 and CDR2: MNHEY and SMNVEV (reference sequence). The CDR3 DNA reads TGTGCCAGCAGTGGGGCAGCCTACGAGCAGTACTTC. As protein: CASSGAAYEQYF.

The chain uses TRBV7-9 and TRBJ1-3; 8 nucleotides line up with TRBD1. The V gene's germline CDR1 is SEHNR and CDR2 FQNEAQ (reference sequence). The CDR3 is made up of 16 amino acids. The junction had 5 bases not matched to a gene; V was cut back by 4 bases and J by 0 bases. The CDR3 DNA sequence: TGTGCCAGCAGCTACGACAGGGGCAGCTCTGGAAACACCATATATTTT. Its protein is CASSYDRGSSGNTIYF.

This clone was found once. The chain carries TRBV9 and TRBJ2-7; 11 positions match TRBD1. The CDR3 has 14 residues. The J segment lost 7 bases and the V segment lost 5 bases, leaving 8 bases of the junction unmatched. Germline V CDR1 and CDR2: SGDLS, YYNGEE. CDR3 bases: TGTGCCAGCAGAGCCGGGACAGGGGGTAAGGAGCAGTACTTC. It yields the protein CASRAGTGGKEQYF. Complete variable domain (other parts from reference TRBV9 and TRBJ2-7): DSGVTQTPKHLITATGQRVTLRCSPRSGDLSVYWYQQSLDQGLQFLIQYYNGEERAKGNILERFSAQQFPDLHSELNLSSLELGDSALYFCASRAGTGGKEQYFGPGTRLTVT.

This clone was picked up one time. The J gene is TRBJ2-5, the V gene TRBV4-2; 9 bases line up with TRBD2. This CDR3 is 18 amino acids long. The junction had 13 bases not matched to a gene; V was cut back by 1 base and J by 4 bases. Germline V lookup: CDR1 LGHNA, CDR2 YNFKEQ. CDR3 DNA sequence: TGTGCCAGCAGCCAAGTGTCTAGCGGGAACTCCCGGGGAGAGACCCAGTACTTC. This sequence encodes CASSQVSSGNSRGETQYF.

The rearrangement uses TRBV10-2 and TRBJ2-2; the D gene is possibly TRBD2 (6 bases). This CDR3 contains 15 residues. V was pared by 6 bases and J by 2 bases, with 13 bases between. Germline V gives CDR1 WSHSY, CDR2 SAAADI. The CDR3 nucleotides are TGCGCCAGCAGGATGACTAGTGTTAACACCGGGGAGCTGTTTTTT. Residues: CASRMTSVNTGELFF.

This sequence joins TRBV29-1 and TRBJ2-1, with 10 positions matching TRBD1. This CDR3 is built from 16 residues. The junction had 11 bases not matched to a gene; V was cut back by 5 bases and J by 4 bases. CDR1 is SQVTM and CDR2 is ANQGSEA in the germline V gene. CDR3 sequence: CSVSTGTGVWYNEQFF. Written as DNA, the CDR3 is TGCAGCGTTTCAACCGGGACAGGGGTGTGGTACAATGAGCAGTTCTTC.

The J gene is TRBJ2-7, the V gene TRBV18, with D uncertain. Trimming cost V 2 bases and J 6 bases, with 14 bases left between them. The CDR3 has 14 amino acids. Per germline, CDR1 KGHSH and CDR2 LQKENI. CDR3 sequence: CASSPNRLTFEQYF. CDR3 coding DNA: TGTGCCAGCTCACCAAATAGACTCACATTCGAGCAGTACTTC.

The CDR3 loop reads CASSSMSGGETEAFF. CDR3 nucleotide sequence: TGTGCCAGCAGCTCGATGTCAGGGGGCGAGACTGAAGCTTTCTTT. The chain links TRBV11-2 to TRBJ1-1; 8 bases are a match to TRBD1. The CDR3 length is 15 residues. CDR1 and CDR2 from the germline V gene are SGHAT and FQNNGV. The ends lost 4 bases at V and 5 bases at J; junction bases unmatched: 9. Full variable domain (remainder filled in from reference TRBV11-2 and TRBJ1-1): EAGVAQSPRYKIIEKRQSVAFWCNPISGHATLYWYQQILGQGPKLLIQFQNNGVVDDSQLPKDRFSAERLKGVDSTLKIQPAKLEDSAVYLCASSSMSGGETEAFFGQGTRLTVV.

The J gene is TRBJ1-1, the V gene TRBV13, with unresolved D. The CDR3 covers 15 residues. The ends were cut back, 1 base at V and 4 bases at J, with 13 bases in the middle. CDR1 and CDR2 (germline): PRHDT, FYEKMQ (reference sequence). The CDR3: CASSLVSGRGTEAFF. As DNA, the CDR3 is TGTGCCAGCAGCTTAGTATCCGGGAGAGGCACTGAAGCTTTCTTT.

The chain carries TRBV25-1 and TRBJ1-5, with a weak D call TRBD1 (5 bases). The germline V gene has CDR1 MGHDK and CDR2 SYGVNS. Trimming left V 4 bases short and J 3 bases short, with 13 bases between. CDR3 length: 15 residues. The CDR3 bases are TGTGCCAGCAGTGGAACAGGTCCGGACAATCAGCCCCAGCATTTT. Protein: CASSGTGPDNQPQHF.

Note on this clone: The same CDR3 can be traced to other DNA sequences in this sample. This sequence joins TRBV6-5 and TRBJ2-7; 7 nucleotides agree with TRBD1. This CDR3 has 14 amino acids. Germline assignment: CDR1 MNHEY and CDR2 SVGAGI. Unmatched junction bases numbered 6, after V lost 7 bases and J lost 0 bases. In nucleotides, the CDR3 is TGTGCCAGCAAACCGACAGGGAACTCCTACGAGCAGTACTTC. Translation gives CASKPTGNSYEQYF.

The rearrangement joins TRBV15 to TRBJ1-1; 7 nucleotides align to TRBD1. Losses at the gene ends were 1 base for V and 1 base for J; bases not matched to a gene: 6. The CDR3 is 16 residues long. CDR1 is LNHNV and CDR2 is YYDKDF in the germline V gene (reference sequence). CDR3: CATSRVGTAPNTEAFF. DNA of the CDR3: TGTGCCACCAGCAGAGTTGGGACAGCCCCGAACACTGAAGCTTTCTTT.

The J gene is TRBJ2-3, the V gene TRBV14; the D gene is possibly TRBD1 (6 bases). The CDR3 spans 15 residues. V dropped 0 bases and J dropped 2 bases, with 9 bases sitting between them. The germline CDR1 and CDR2 sequences are SGHDN and FVKESK. CDR3 protein: CASSQDDRNTDTQYF. In nucleotides, the CDR3 is TGTGCCAGCAGCCAAGACGACAGGAACACAGATACGCAGTATTTT.

The chain couples TRBV19 to TRBJ2-2; 14 bases agree with TRBD2. V trimming: 4 bases; J trimming: 5 bases; junction bases outside the gene matches: 3. Per germline, CDR1 LNHDA and CDR2 SQIVND (reference sequence). CDR3 length equals 16 residues. CDR3 sequence (DNA): TGTGCCAGTAGTACGACTAGCGGGGGGGCTACCGGGGAGCTGTTTTTT. Its translation is CASSTTSGGATGELFF.

The chain employs TRBV27 and TRBJ1-1; 7 nucleotides align to TRBD1. The germline V gene has CDR1 MNHEY and CDR2 SMNVEV (reference sequence). CDR3 length: 16 amino acids. Trimming took 5 bases from V and 0 from J; bases not matched to a gene: 9. CDR3 sequence (DNA): TGTGCCAGCAGTCCTCCCCAGACAGGGATGAACACTGAAGCTTTCTTT. It yields the protein CASSPPQTGMNTEAFF.

Comment on this clone: In the same sample, other DNA sequences code for this CDR3. The chain recombines TRBV5-1 with TRBJ1-1, with D unclear. Germline V CDR1 and CDR2: SGHRS, YFSETQ. The CDR3 loop spans 14 amino acids. V lost 4 bases to trimming and J lost 1 base, with 11 bases between them. The CDR3 here is CASSLQGGNTEAFF. For the CDR3, the DNA is TGCGCCAGCAGCCTACAAGGAGGGAACACTGAAGCTTTCTTT.

The chain links TRBV5-5 to TRBJ1-4; TRBD1 is a possible D gene (6 bases). CDR1 and CDR2 (germline): SGHKS, YYEKEE (reference sequence). V gave up 1 base and J gave up 5 bases, with 12 bases separating them. CDR3 length: 15 residues. The CDR3 DNA sequence: TGTGCCAGCAGCTTGTGGGCAGGGGCCAATGAAAAACTGTTTTTT. The encoded protein is CASSLWAGANEKLFF.

This clone was seen only a few times. This chain uses TRBV10-3 with TRBJ2-3; TRBD2 agrees at 8 bases. CDR3 size: 14 residues. The trim removed 3 bases at V and 4 bases at J, leaving 3 bases unmatched. Germline V gene sequence: CDR1 ENHRY, CDR2 SYGVKD. The CDR3 sequence: CAISEGRGADTQYF. CDR3 bases: TGTGCCATCAGTGAAGGGCGGGGGGCAGATACGCAGTATTTT.